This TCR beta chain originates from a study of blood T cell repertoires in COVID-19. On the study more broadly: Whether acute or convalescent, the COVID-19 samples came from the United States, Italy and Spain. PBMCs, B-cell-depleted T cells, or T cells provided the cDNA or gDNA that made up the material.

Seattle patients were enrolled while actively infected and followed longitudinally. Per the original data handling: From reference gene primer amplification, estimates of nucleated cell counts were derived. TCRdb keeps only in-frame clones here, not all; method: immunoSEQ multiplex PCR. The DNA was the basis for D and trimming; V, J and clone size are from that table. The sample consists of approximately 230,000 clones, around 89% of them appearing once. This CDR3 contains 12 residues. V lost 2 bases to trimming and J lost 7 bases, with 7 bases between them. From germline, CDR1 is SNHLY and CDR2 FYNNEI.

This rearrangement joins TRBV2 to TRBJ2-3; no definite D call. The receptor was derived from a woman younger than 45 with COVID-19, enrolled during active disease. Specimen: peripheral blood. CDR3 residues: CASSELENTQYF. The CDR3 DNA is TGTGCCAGCAGTGAACTAGAAAATACGCAGTATTTT. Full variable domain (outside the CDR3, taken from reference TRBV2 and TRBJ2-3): EPEVTQTPSHQVTQMGQEVILRCVPISNHLYFYWYRQILGQKVEFLVSFYNNEISEKSEIFDDQFSVERPDGSNFTLKIRSTKLEDSAMYFCASSELENTQYFGPGTRLTVL.